This entry lists 8 T cell receptor beta chains sequenced from one sample in a study of shared T cell receptors in the human thymus. The protocol was immunoSEQ multiplex PCR, while the TCRdb copy is restricted to in-frame clones and leaves out a portion. The data hold 700,000 to 750,000 clones, with over 75% observed a single time. The same sample was also studied in work on human thymus T cells.

Material for sequencing was thymocytes. The receptors derive from a girl less than two years old with a congenital heart defect.

This chain uses TRBV5-6 with TRBJ1-5, with TRBD1 matching over 7 bases. Per germline, CDR1 SGHDT and CDR2 YYEEEE. The CDR3 has 15 amino acids. Trimming cost V 1 base and J 2 bases; bases outside gene matches: 3. The CDR3 region is CASSLSQGGNQPQHF. The CDR3 bases are TGTGCCAGCAGCTTGTCGCAGGGGGGCAATCAGCCCCAGCATTTT.

The chain carries TRBV2 and TRBJ2-3, with 10 bases that match TRBD1. J gave up 3 bases and V 6 bases, and 12 bases lay outside the gene matches. This CDR3 comprises 17 residues. From germline, CDR1 is SNHLY and CDR2 FYNNEI. The chain's CDR3 is CASRRDRGLIRTDTQYF. CDR3 in DNA: TGTGCCAGCAGACGGGACAGGGGTTTGATTAGGACAGATACGCAGTATTTT. Full variable domain (outside the CDR3, taken from reference TRBV2 and TRBJ2-3): EPEVTQTPSHQVTQMGQEVILRCVPISNHLYFYWYRQILGQKVEFLVSFYNNEISEKSEIFDDQFSVERPDGSNFTLKIRSTKLEDSAMYFCASRRDRGLIRTDTQYFGPGTRLTVL.

The chain combines TRBV29-1 with TRBJ1-1, with D tentatively TRBD1 (5 bases). The CDR3 is 13 residues long. Germline values: CDR1 SQVTM, CDR2 ANQGSEA. The V end lost 3 bases, the J end lost 6 bases, and 14 bases lay between the germline ends. The DNA of the CDR3 is TGCAGCGTTGATCGGGGGGGTTCGTCTGAAGCTTTCTTT. This translates into CSVDRGGSSEAFF.

The chain links TRBV5-3 to TRBJ2-3; tentative D call: TRBD2 (5 bases). TRBV5-3 carries the ORF label, with uncertain function. This CDR3 spans 14 amino acids. The V gene lost 5 bases and the J gene lost 4 bases, with 14 bases spanning the gap. CDR3 sequence reads: CARSRGKRADTQYF. The CDR3 coding sequence is TGTGCCAGAAGTCGGGGAAAGAGAGCAGATACGCAGTATTTT.

The gene calls are TRBV11-2 and TRBJ2-7, with 7 bases identical to TRBD1. The junction had 11 bases not matched to a gene; V was cut back by 3 bases and J by 6 bases. Germline loops: CDR1 SGHAT, CDR2 FQNNGV. CDR3 size: 15 residues. The chain's CDR3 is CASSFPGTVFSEQYF. In nucleotides, the CDR3 is TGTGCCAGCAGCTTCCCCGGGACAGTGTTCTCCGAGCAGTACTTC.

The genes are TRBV4-3 and TRBJ1-1, with D perhaps matching TRBD1 (5 bases). This CDR3 region has 14 residues. Per germline, CDR1 LGHNA and CDR2 YSLEER. Trimming removed 6 bases at V and 4 bases at J, with 15 bases between. The CDR3: CASSNQGGPTEAFF. DNA for the CDR3: TGCGCCAGCAGTAACCAGGGAGGGCCCACTGAAGCTTTCTTT.

V gene TRBV6-5 combines with J gene TRBJ2-3; the match to TRBD2 covers 14 bases. This CDR3 contains 15 residues. Germline V CDR1 and CDR2: MNHEY, SVGAGI. V dropped 4 bases and J dropped 6; count of bases not matched to a gene: 3. The CDR3 DNA reads TGTGCCAGCAGTTCCCGACTAGCGGGGGGGGATACGCAGTATTTT. Protein: CASSSRLAGGDTQYF.

V and J are TRBV4-3 and TRBJ1-2; possibly TRBD1 for D (6 bases). The CDR3 loop spans 16 amino acids. V lost 0 bases and J lost 3, with 14 bases in between. CDR1 and CDR2 from the germline V gene are LGHNA and YSLEER. CDR3 protein: CASSQERGGRDYGYTF. The CDR3, as DNA: TGCGCCAGCAGCCAAGAGAGGGGGGGCCGGGACTATGGCTACACCTTC.